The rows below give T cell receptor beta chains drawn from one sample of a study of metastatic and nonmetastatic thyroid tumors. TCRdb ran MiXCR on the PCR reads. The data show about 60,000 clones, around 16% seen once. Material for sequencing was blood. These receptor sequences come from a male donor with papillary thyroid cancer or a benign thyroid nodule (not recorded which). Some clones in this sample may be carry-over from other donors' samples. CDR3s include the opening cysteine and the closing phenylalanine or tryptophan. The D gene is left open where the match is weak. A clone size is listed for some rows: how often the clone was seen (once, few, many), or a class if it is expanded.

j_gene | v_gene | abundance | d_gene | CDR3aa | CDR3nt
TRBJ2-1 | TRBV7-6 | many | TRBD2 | CASSSYRTSGNEQFF | TGTGCCAGCAGCTCATACCGGACTAGCGGTAATGAGCAGTTCTTC
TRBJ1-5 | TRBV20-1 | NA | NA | CSATTGKGGVSNQPQHF | TGCAGTGCTACGACCGGGAAAGGGGGAGTGAGCAATCAGCCCCAGCATTTT
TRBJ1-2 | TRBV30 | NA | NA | CAWSPPGSENYGYTF | TGTGCCTGGAGTCCCCCCGGGAGCGAGAACTATGGCTACACCTTC
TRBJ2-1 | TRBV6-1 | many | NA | CASSPAVYEQFF | TGTGCCAGCAGCCCAGCGGTTTATGAGCAGTTCTTC
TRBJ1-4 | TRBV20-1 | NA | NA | CSALGLPTEKLFF | TGCAGTGCTCTGGGACTGCCAACTGAAAAACTGTTTTTT
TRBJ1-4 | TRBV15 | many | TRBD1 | CATSSVLGQGFEKLFF | TGTGCCACCAGCAGTGTCCTGGGACAGGGGTTTGAAAAACTGTTTTTT
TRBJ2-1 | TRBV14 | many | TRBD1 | CASSPGQGPNEQFF | TGTGCCAGCAGCCCGGGACAGGGCCCCAATGAGCAGTTTTTC
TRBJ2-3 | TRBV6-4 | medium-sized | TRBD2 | CASSEGGGATDTQYF | TGTGCCAGCAGTGAGGGCGGGGGGGCGACAGATACGCAGTATTTT
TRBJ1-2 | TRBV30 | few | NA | CAWSVPITSRGYTF | TGTGCCTGGAGCGTACCTATTACGAGCCGGGGCTACACCTTC
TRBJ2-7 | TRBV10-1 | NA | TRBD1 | CASSEYRGHEHYF | TGTGCCAGCAGTGAATACAGGGGCCACGAGCACTACTTC
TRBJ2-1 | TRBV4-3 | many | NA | CASSQGSGEQFF | TGCGCCAGCAGCCAAGGAAGTGGTGAGCAGTTCTTC
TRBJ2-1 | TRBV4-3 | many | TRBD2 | CASSQDGLAWNEQFF | TGCGCCAGCAGCCAAGACGGACTAGCTTGGAATGAGCAGTTCTTC
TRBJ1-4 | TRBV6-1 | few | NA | CAIRQWGGEKLFF | TGTGCCATCCGCCAGTGGGGAGGTGAAAAACTGTTTTTT
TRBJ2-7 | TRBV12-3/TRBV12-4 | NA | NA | CASSLRGRVNEQYF | TGTGCCAGCAGTTTACGTGGCAGGGTGAACGAGCAGTACTTC
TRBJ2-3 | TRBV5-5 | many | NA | CASTDTDTQYF | TGTGCCAGCACGGATACAGATACGCAGTATTTT
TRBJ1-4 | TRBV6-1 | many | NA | CASRGSGVSEKLFF | TGTGCCAGCCGCGGCTCAGGGGTTTCCGAAAAACTGTTTTTT
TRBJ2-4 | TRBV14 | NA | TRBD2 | CASSPNSMSGLAGVFSVKNIQYF | TGTGCCAGCAGCCCGAACTCCATGTCGGGACTAGCGGGAGTGTTTAGTGTCAAAAACATTCAGTACTTC
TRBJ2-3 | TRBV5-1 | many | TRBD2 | CASRPLAGVDTQYF | TGCGCCAGCAGGCCCCTAGCGGGGGTTGATACGCAGTATTTT
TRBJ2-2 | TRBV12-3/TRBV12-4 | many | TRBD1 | CASSAQGNAGELFF | TGTGCCAGCAGCGCACAGGGGAATGCCGGGGAGCTGTTTTTT
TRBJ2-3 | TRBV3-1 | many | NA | CASSPRTESDTQYF | TGTGCCAGCAGCCCTAGGACGGAATCAGATACGCAGTATTTT
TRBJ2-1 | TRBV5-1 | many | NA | CASSSSSRVWPTDNNEQFF | TGCGCCAGCAGCTCGTCTAGTCGCGTCTGGCCTACGGACAACAATGAGCAGTTCTTC
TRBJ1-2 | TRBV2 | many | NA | CASSESWTNYGYTF | TGTGCCAGCAGTGAGTCCTGGACTAACTATGGCTACACCTTC
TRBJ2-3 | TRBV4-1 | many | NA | CASSHLGVTSTDTQYF | TGCGCCAGCAGCCATTTAGGGGTAACTAGCACAGATACGCAGTATTTT
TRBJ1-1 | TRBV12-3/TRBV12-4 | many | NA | CASSFDGDTEAFF | TGTGCCAGCAGTTTCGATGGTGACACTGAAGCTTTCTTT
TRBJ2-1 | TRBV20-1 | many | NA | CSARDSDNEQFF | TGCAGTGCTAGAGATTCCGACAATGAGCAGTTCTTC
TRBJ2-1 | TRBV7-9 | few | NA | CASSVAGTQKQLF | TGTGCCAGCAGCGTAGCCGGGACTCAAAAGCAGCTCTTC
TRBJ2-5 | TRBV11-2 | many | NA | CASRLVGAETQYF | TGTGCCAGCAGGCTAGTTGGGGCGGAGACCCAGTACTTC
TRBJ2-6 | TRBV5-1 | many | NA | CASSFPGAGANVLTF | TGCGCCAGCAGCTTTCCGGGTGCTGGGGCCAACGTCCTGACTTTC
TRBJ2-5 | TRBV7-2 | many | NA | CASSLPIKIGTQYF | TGTGCCAGCAGCTTACCGATCAAAATAGGGACCCAGTACTTC
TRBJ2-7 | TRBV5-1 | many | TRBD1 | CASSLATGGGYEQYF | TGCGCCAGCAGCTTGGCGACAGGGGGCGGCTACGAGCAGTACTTC
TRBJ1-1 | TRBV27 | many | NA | CASSLSTGSNTEAFF | TGTGCCAGCAGTTTATCGACGGGTTCGAACACTGAAGCTTTCTTT
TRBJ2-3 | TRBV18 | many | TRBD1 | CASSPPGTGGDTQYF | TGTGCCAGCTCACCTCCCGGGACAGGGGGAGATACGCAGTATTTT
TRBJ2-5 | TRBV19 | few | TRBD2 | CASSMTSGPSQETQYF | TGTGCCAGTAGTATGACTAGCGGACCATCTCAAGAGACCCAGTACTTC
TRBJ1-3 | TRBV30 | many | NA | CAWSSGAGNTIYF | TGTGCCTGGAGTTCAGGGGCTGGAAACACCATATATTTT
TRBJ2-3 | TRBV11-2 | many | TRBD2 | CASSSNLAGRGDTQYF | TGTGCCAGCAGCTCGAACCTAGCGGGGCGAGGTGATACGCAGTATTTT
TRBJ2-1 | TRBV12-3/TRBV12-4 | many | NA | CASTSEPPIGNEQFF | TGTGCCAGCACTTCGGAACCCCCTATAGGCAATGAGCAGTTCTTC
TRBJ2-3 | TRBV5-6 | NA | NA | CASSLLGGGSTDTQYF | TGTGCCAGCAGCTTGTTGGGGGGTGGGTCCACAGATACGCAGTATTTT
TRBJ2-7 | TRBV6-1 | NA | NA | CASSRNGGYEQYF | TGTGCCAGCAGTAGGAATGGGGGCTACGAGCAGTACTTC
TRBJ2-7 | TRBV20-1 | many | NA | CSARATGTYEQYF | TGCAGTGCTAGAGCGACAGGCACCTACGAGCAGTACTTC
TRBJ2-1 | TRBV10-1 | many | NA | CASSEGTRSYNEQFF | TGCGCCAGCAGTGAGGGCACCCGCTCCTACAATGAGCAGTTCTTC
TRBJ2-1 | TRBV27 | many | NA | CASSYGGAPYNEQFF | TGTGCCAGCAGTTATGGCGGAGCCCCTTACAATGAGCAGTTCTTC
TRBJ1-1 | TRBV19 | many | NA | CASSIVGVATEAFF | TGTGCCAGTAGTATTGTAGGGGTTGCCACTGAAGCTTTCTTT
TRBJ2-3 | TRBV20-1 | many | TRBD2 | CSASPGTTPPDTQYF | TGCAGTGCTAGTCCCGGGACTACCCCACCAGATACGCAGTATTTT
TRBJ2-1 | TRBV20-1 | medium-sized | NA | CSASGLNNEQFF | TGCAGTGCTTCGGGACTGAACAATGAGCAGTTCTTC
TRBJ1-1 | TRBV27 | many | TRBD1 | CASSPRDRGLMTEAFF | TGTGCCAGCAGTCCCCGGGACAGGGGGTTGATGACTGAAGCTTTCTTT
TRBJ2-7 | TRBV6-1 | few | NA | CASSGGTYEQYF | TGTGCCAGCAGTGGTGGGACCTACGAGCAGTACTTC
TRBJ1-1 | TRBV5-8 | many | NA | CASSLGALLMNTEAFF | TGTGCCAGCAGCTTGGGGGCCCTACTCATGAACACTGAAGCTTTCTTT
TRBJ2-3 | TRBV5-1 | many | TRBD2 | CASRTSGRHTDTQYF | TGCGCCAGCAGGACTAGCGGGAGGCACACAGATACGCAGTATTTT
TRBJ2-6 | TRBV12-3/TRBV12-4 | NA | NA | CASSLGGVPSGDNVLTF | TGTGCCAGCAGTTTAGGGGGAGTGCCCTCTGGGGACAACGTCCTGACTTTC
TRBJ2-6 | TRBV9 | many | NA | CASREESGANVLTF | TGTGCCAGCAGAGAGGAGTCTGGGGCCAACGTCCTGACTTTC
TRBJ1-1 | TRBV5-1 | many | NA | CASSTGPQENTEAFF | TGCGCCAGCAGTACAGGGCCCCAAGAGAACACTGAAGCTTTCTTT
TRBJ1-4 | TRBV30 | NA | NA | CGLGGANEKLFF | TGTGGACTGGGGGGGGCTAATGAAAAACTGTTTTTT
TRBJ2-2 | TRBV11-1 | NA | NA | CASSLAQGTGELFF | TGTGCCAGCAGCTTAGCTCAGGGTACCGGTGAGCTGTTTTTT
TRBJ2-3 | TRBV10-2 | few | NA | CASSQFITDTQYF | TGCGCCAGCAGCCAGTTTATCACAGATACGCAGTATTTT
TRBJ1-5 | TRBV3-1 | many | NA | CASSQAIHNPQPQHF | TGTGCCAGCAGCCAGGCCATCCACAATCCACAGCCCCAGCATTTT
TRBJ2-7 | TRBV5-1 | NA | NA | CASSLSPATACGQYF | TGCGCCAGCAGCTTGTCACCCGCGACAGCCTGCGGGCAGTACTTC
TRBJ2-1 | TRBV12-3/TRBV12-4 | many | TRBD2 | CASTARGLAGGNEQFF | TGTGCCAGCACCGCCCGGGGACTAGCGGGGGGCAATGAGCAGTTCTTC